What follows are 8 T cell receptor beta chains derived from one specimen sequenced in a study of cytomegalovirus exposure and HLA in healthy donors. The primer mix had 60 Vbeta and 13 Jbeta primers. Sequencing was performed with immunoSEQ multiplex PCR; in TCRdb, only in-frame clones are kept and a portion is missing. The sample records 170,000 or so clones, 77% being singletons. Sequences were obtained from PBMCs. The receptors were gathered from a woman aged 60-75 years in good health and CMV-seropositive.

The CDR3 bases are TGTGCCAGCAGCCCGGGAACCTTTCAAGAGACCCAGTACTTC. It encodes CASSPGTFQETQYF. The chain carries TRBV5-4 and TRBJ2-5; D is perhaps TRBD2 (5 bases). Between the trimmed V and J ends, which lost 4 bases and 2 bases, there was a span of 12 bases. There are 14 residues in the CDR3. Germline loops: CDR1 SGHNT, CDR2 YYREEE (reference sequence).

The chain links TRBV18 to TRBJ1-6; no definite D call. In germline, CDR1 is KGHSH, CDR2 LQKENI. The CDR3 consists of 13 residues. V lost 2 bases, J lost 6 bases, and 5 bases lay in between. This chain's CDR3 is CASSPTLNSPLHF. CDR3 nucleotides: TGTGCCAGCTCACCAACTCTTAATTCACCCCTCCACTTT.

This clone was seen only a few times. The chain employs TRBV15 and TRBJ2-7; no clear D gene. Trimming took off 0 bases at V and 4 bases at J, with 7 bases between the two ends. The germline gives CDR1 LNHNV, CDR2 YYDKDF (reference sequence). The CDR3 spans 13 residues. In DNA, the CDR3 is TGTGCCACCAGCAGAGATTTCGGGTACGAGCAGTACTTC. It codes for CATSRDFGYEQYF. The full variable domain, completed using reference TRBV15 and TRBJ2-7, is DAMVIQNPRYQVTQFGKPVTLSCSQTLNHNVMYWYQQKSSQAPKLLFHYYDKDFNNEADTPDNFQSRRPNTSFCFLDIRSPGLGDTAMYLCATSRDFGYEQYFGPGTRLTVT.

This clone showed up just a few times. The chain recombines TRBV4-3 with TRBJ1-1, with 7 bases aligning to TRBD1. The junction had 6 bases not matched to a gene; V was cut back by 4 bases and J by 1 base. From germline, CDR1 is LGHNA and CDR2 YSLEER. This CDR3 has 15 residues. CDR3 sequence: CASSPQAGGNTEAFF. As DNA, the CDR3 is TGCGCCAGCAGCCCCCAGGCAGGGGGGAACACTGAAGCTTTCTTT.

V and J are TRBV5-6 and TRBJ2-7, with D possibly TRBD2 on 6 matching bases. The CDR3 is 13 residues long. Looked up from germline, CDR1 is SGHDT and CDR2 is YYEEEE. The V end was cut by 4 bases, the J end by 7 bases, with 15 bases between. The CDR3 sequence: CASSRRDAGEQYF. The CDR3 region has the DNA TGTGCCAGCAGCCGACGGGATGCGGGGGAGCAGTACTTC. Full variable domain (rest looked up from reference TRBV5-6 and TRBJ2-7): DAGVTQSPTHLIKTRGQQVTLRCSPKSGHDTVSWYQQALGQGPQFIFQYYEEEERQRGNFPDRFSGHQFPNYSSELNVNALLLGDSALYLCASSRRDAGEQYFGPGTRLTVT.

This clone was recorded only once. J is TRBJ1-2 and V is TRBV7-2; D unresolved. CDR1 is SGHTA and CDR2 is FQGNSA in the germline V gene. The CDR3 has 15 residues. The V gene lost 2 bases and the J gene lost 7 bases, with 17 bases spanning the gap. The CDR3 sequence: CASSLNAGGRGGYTF. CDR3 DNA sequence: TGTGCCAGCAGCTTAAACGCCGGAGGGCGCGGTGGCTACACCTTC.

The CDR3 reads CAWSDLTGAYEQYF. The DNA for the CDR3 is TGTGCCTGGAGTGACCTAACAGGAGCCTACGAGCAGTACTTC. The J gene is TRBJ2-7, the V gene TRBV30; the D gene is possibly TRBD1 (5 bases). The CDR3 totals 14 residues. Per the germline V gene, CDR1 is GTSNPN and CDR2 is SVGIG (reference sequence). Trimming left V 1 base short and J 2 bases short, with 12 bases between.

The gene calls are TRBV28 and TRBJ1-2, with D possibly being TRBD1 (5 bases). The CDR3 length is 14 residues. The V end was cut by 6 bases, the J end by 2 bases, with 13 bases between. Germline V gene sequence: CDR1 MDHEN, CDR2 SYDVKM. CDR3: CASSPQTVNYGYTF. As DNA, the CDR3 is TGTGCCAGCAGCCCACAGACAGTGAACTATGGCTACACCTTC.